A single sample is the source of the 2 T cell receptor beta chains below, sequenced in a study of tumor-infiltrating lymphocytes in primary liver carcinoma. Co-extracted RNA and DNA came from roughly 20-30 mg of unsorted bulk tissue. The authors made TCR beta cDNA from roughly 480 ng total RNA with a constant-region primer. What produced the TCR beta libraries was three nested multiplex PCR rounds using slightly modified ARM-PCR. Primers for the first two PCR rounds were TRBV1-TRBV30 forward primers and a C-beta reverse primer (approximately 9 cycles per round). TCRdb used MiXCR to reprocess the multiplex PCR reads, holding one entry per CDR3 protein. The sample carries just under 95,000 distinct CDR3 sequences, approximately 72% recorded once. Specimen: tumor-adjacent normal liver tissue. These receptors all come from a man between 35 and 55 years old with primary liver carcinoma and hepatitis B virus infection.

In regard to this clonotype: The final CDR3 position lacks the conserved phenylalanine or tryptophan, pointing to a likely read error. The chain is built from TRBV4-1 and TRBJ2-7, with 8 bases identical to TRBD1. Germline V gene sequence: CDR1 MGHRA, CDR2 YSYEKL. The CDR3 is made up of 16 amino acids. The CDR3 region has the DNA TGCGCCAGTAGCCAAGGAGGACAGGGTTCCTACTACGATCAGTACTTG. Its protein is CASSQGGQGSYYDQYL.

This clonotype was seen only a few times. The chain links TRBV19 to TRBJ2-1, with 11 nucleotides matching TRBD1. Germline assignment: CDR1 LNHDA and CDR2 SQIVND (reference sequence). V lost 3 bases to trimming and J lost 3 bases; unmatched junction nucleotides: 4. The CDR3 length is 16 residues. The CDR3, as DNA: TGTGCCAGTAGTATGGGCGGGACAGGGGGCTACAATGAGCAGTTCTTC. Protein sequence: CASSMGGTGGYNEQFF. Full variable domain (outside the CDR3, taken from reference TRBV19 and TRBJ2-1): DGGITQSPKYLFRKEGQNVTLSCEQNLNHDAMYWYRQDPGQGLRLIYYSQIVNDFQKGDIAEGYSVSREKKESFPLTVTSAQKNPTAFYLCASSMGGTGGYNEQFFGPGTRLTVL.